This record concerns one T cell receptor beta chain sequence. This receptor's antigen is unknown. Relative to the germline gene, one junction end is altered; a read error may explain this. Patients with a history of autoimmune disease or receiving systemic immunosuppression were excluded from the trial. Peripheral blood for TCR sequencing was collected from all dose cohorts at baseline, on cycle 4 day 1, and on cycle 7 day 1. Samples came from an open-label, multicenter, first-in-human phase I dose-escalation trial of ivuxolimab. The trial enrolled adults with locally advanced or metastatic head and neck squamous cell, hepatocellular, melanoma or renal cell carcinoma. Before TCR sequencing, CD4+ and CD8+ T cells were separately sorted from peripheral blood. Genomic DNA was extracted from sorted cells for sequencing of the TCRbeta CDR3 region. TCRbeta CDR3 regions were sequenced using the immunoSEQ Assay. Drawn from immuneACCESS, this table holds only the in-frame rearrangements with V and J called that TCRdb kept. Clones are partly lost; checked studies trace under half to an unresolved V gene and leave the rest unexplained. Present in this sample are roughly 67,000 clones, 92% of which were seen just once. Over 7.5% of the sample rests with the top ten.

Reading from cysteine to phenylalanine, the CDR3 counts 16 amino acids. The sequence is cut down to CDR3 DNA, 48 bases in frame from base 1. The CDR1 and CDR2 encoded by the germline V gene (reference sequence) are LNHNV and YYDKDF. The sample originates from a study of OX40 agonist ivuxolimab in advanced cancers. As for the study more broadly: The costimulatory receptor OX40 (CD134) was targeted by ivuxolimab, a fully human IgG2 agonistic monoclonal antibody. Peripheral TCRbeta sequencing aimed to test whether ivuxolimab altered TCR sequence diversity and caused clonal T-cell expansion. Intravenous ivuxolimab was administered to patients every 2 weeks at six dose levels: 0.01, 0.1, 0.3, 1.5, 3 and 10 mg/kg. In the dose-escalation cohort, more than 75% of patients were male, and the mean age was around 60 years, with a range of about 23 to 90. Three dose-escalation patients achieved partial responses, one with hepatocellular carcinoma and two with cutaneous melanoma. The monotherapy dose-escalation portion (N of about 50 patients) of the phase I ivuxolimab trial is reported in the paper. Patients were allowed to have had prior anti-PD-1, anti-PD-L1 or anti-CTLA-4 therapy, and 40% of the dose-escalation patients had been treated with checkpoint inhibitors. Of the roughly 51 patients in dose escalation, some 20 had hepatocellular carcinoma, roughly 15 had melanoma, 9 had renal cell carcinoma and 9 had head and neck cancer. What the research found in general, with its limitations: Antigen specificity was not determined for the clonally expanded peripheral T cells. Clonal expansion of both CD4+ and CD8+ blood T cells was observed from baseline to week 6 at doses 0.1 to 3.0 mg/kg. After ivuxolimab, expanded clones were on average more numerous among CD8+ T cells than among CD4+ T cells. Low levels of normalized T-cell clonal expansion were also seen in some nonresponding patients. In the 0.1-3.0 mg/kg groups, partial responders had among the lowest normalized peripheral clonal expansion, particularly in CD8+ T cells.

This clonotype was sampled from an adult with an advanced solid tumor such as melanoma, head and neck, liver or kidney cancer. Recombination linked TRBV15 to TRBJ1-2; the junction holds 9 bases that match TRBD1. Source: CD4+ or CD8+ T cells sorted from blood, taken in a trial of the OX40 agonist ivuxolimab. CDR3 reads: CATSGEVDRGWEGYTF. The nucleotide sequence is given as TGTGCCACCAGCGGAGAAGTGGACAGGGGCTGGGAAGGCTACACCTTC.